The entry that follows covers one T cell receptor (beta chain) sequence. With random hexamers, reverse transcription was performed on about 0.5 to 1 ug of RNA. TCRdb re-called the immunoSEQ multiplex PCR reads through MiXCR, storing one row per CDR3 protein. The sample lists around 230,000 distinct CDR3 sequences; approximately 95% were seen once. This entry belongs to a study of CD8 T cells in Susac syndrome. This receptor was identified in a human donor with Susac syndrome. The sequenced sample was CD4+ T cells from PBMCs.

The CDR3 nucleotides read TGTGCCAGCATGGGGTCGACCCAAGGGGGGACCCAGTACTTC. Encoded protein: CASMGSTQGGTQYF. V usage is TRBV2 and J usage is TRBJ2-5; D is possibly TRBD1 (6 bases). V lost 7 bases and J 7 bases, leaving 19 bases between the germline ends. The CDR3 length is 14 residues. Germline CDR1 is SNHLY and CDR2 is FYNNEI.